What follows are 4 T cell receptor beta chains derived from one specimen sequenced in a study of CD8 T cells in Susac syndrome. RNA in amounts of roughly 0.45 to 1 ug was reverse transcribed with random hexamers. Via MiXCR, TCRdb re-called the immunoSEQ multiplex PCR reads, giving one row per CDR3 protein. This sample has around 300,000 distinct CDR3 sequences, with roughly 90% found just once. The source material was CD8+ T cells from PBMCs. These receptors all stem from a human donor with multiple sclerosis.

J is TRBJ1-2 and V is TRBV29-1; D may be TRBD1 (5 bases). CDR1 and CDR2 (germline): SQVTM, ANQGSEA. The CDR3 length is 13 residues. Trimming took off 6 bases at V and 4 bases at J, with 15 bases between the two ends. This chain's CDR3 is CSVEAGWAYGYTF. The CDR3 coding sequence is TGCAGCGTCGAGGCAGGGTGGGCCTATGGCTACACCTTC.

This clonotype was detected only once. This chain joins TRBV5-6 and TRBJ2-2; D is ambiguous. Germline CDR1 SGHDT, CDR2 YYEEEE. The germline V and J ends were trimmed by 5 bases and 5 bases, with 13 bases remaining between them. The CDR3 is 14 residues long. As DNA, the CDR3 is TGTGCCAGCAGAGGGCTAGACACTACCGGGGAGCTGTTTTTT. As protein: CASRGLDTTGELFF.

V and J are TRBV4-3 and TRBJ2-2; TRBD1 matches at 7 bases. This CDR3 contains 17 residues. The V gene end was trimmed by 0 bases and the J gene end by 0 bases; junction bases not matched to a gene: 4. Germline V CDR1 and CDR2: LGHNA, YSLEER. The CDR3 coding sequence is TGCGCCAGCAGCCAAGATGGGGGACAGACGAACACCGGGGAGCTGTTTTTT. Protein product: CASSQDGGQTNTGELFF.

The V and J genes are TRBV5-1 and TRBJ1-2; TRBD1 aligns across 7 bases. CDR3 length equals 15 residues. The germline CDR1 and CDR2 sequences are SGHRS and YFSETQ. The V gene end was trimmed by 3 bases and the J gene end by 5 bases; junction bases not matched to a gene: 10. Here the CDR3 reads CASSSTGTSSYGYTF. The CDR3 DNA reads TGCGCCAGCAGCTCGACAGGGACCTCTTCTTATGGCTACACCTTC.